This T cell receptor beta chain comes out of a study of CD8+CD57+ T cells in acquired aplastic anemia. V lost 6 bases and J lost 5, with 13 bases in between. The CDR3 is 13 amino acids. In germline, CDR1 is SNHLY, CDR2 FYNNEI. Details on this clonotype: Its antigen is undetermined.

The use of genomic DNA as template underpinned the TCR beta VDJ and CDR3 profiling. TCRdb used MiXCR to reprocess the reads, holding one entry per CDR3 protein. Altogether about 420,000 distinct CDR3 sequences are present, about 70% being singletons, with the ten largest covering under 5%. Study-level points and caveats: There were 25 to 35 CD8+ CDR3 sequences that occurred in both patients and controls.

Input material: sorted CD4+, CD8+, or CD8+CD57+ T cells (not recorded which) from PBMCs. The chain is built from TRBV2 and TRBJ1-2; D ambiguous. The receptor comes from a human donor in good health, serving as a control. The DNA for the CDR3 is TGTGCCAGCAGCCAAAACTTTGGGTATGGCTACACCTTC. Translated: CASSQNFGYGYTF.